This TCR beta chain appears in the sequencing data of a study of T cells after posttransplantation cyclophosphamide. This CDR3 spans 16 amino acids. V was shortened by 4 bases and J by 8 bases, with 24 bases between the two germline ends. Germline loops: CDR1 SGHKS, CDR2 YYEKEE (reference sequence). Treatment was busulfan-fludarabine conditioning, a marrow graft, and cyclophosphamide on days +3 and +4. Worth noting for this clone: Its antigen is not known.

Measured with immunoSEQ multiplex PCR; TCRdb has only the in-frame clones, and not every one. The data hold around 4,600 clones, with 82% observed a single time. Study-level results: Tissue-infiltrating T cells from skin or gut overlapped little with blood T cells.

The sequences come from PBMCs, collected 86 days after allogeneic stem cell transplant with posttransplant cyclophosphamide. The receptor's source is a male patient aged 50 to 60 who received an allogeneic stem cell transplant from an unrelated donor, was CMV-positive, and had acute GVHD only. Part of the T cells may come from the graft donor. The chain combines TRBV5-5 with TRBJ1-2; D possibly corresponds to TRBD1 (6 bases). Here the CDR3 reads CASSQASDSTVGGYTF. The CDR3 region has the DNA TGTGCCAGCAGCCAAGCTTCGGACAGCACGGTCGGAGGCTACACCTTC.